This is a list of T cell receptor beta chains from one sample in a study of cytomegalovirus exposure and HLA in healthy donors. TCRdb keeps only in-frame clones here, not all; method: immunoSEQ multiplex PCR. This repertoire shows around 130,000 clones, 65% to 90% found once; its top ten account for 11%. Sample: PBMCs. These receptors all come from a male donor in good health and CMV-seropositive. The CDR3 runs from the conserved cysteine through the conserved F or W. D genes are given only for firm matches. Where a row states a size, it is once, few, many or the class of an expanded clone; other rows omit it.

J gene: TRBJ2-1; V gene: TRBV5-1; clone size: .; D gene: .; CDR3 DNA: TGCGCCAGCAGCTTGTTACCGAGCGGGACATCCTACAATGAGCAGTTCTTC; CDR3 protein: CASSLLPSGTSYNEQFF
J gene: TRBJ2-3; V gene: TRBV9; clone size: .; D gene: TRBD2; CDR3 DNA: TGTGCCAGCAGCATCGGACTAGCGGGAGTGTCGGATACGCAGTATTTT; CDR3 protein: CASSIGLAGVSDTQYF
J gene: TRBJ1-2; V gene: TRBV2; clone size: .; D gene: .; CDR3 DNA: TGTGCCAGCAGGAAGGACAGACGCTATGGCTACACCTTC; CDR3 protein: CASRKDRRYGYTF
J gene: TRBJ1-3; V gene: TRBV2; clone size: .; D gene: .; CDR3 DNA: TGTGCCAGTGGTCAGGACTCTGGAAACACCATATATTTT; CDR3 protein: CASGQDSGNTIYF
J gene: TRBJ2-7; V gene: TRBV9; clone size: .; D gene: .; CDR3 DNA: TGTGCCAGCAGCGTAGGTTCAGGGTACGGTGAGCAGTACTTC; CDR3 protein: CASSVGSGYGEQYF
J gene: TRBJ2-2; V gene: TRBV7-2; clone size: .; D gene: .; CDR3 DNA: TGTGCCAGCAGCGGATGGACACAAACTAACACCGGGGAGCTGTTTTTT; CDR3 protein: CASSGWTQTNTGELFF
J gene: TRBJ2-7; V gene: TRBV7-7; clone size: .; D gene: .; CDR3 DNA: TGTGCTAGCAGCTTATTGTTTGGCAGCTCCTACGAGCAGTACTTC; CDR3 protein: CASSLLFGSSYEQYF
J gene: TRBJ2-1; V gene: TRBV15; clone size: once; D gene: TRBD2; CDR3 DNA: TGTGCCACCAGCAGCATTAGCGGGAGAAGGGGTAATGAGCAGTTCTTC; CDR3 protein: CATSSISGRRGNEQFF
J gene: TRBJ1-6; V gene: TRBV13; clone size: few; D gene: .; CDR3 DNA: TGTGCCAGCAGCTTCGCACACCGAAATTCACCCCTCCACTTT; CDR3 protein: CASSFAHRNSPLHF
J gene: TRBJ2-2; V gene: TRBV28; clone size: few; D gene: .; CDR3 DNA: TGTGCCAGCAGTATCCCAGAGACAGAAATGAACACCGGGGAGCTGTTTTTT; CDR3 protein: CASSIPETEMNTGELFF
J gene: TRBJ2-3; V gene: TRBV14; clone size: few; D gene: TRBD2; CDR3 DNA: TGTGCCAGCAGCCCAACACTAGGGCTAGCGGGAACAGATACGCAGTATTTT; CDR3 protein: CASSPTLGLAGTDTQYF
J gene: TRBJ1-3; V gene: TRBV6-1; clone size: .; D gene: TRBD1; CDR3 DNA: TGTGCCAGCAGTGCCCGGGACAGGGCTGGAAACACCATATATTTT; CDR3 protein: CASSARDRAGNTIYF
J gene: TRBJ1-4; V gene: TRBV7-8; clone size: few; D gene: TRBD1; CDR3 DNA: TGTGCCAGCAGCACACCGGGACAGCGATATGAAAAACTGTTTTTT; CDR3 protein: CASSTPGQRYEKLFF
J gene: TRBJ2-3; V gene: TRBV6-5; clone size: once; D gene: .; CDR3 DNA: TGTGCCAGCAGTCAAGCTACAGATACGCAGTATTTT; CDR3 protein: CASSQATDTQYF
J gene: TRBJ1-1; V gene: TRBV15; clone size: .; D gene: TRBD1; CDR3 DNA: TGTGCCACCAGCGGGACAGGGGCAGGGGGAGCTTTCTTT; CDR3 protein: CATSGTGAGGAFF
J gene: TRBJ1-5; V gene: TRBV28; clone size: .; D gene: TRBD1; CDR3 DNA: TGTGCCAGCACCCGAGGGACAGTTTACGGTCAGCCCCAGCATTTT; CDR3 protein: CASTRGTVYGQPQHF
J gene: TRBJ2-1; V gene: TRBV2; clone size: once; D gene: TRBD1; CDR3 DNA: TGTGCCAGCATCCGGGACAGGACTAATGAGCAGTTCTTC; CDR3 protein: CASIRDRTNEQFF
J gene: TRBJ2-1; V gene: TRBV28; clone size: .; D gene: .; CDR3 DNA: TGTGCCAGCAGTACCCCCAACCCGAGCTCCTACAATGAGCAGTTCTTC; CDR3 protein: CASSTPNPSSYNEQFF
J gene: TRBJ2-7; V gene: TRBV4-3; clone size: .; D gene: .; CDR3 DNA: TGCGCCAGCAGCCCGAGGCGGGGAGACGAGCAGTACTTC; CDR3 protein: CASSPRRGDEQYF
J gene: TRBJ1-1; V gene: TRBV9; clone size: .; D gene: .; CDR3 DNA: TGTGCCAGCAGCGTCTGGGGGGGGACTGAAGCTTTCTTT; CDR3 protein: CASSVWGGTEAFF
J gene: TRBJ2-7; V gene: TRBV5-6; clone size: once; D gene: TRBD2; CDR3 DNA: TGTGCCAGCAGGGAACTAGCGGGAGGGCCCTACGAGCAGTACTTC; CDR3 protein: CASRELAGGPYEQYF
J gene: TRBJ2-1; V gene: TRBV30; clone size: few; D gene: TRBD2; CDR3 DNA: TGTGCCTGGAGTGGCGGGACTAGCGGGAGGGTTCCGCAGTTCTTC; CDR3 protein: CAWSGGTSGRVPQFF
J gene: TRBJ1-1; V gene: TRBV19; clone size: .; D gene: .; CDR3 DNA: TGTGCCAGTAGTCCTTTATCTTCGGAGGCGGACACTGAAGCTTTCTTT; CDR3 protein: CASSPLSSEADTEAFF
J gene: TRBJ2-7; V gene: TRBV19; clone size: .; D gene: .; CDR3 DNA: TGTGTCAGTAGTATTATAGGAGACTACGAGCAGTACTTC; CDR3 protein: CVSSIIGDYEQYF
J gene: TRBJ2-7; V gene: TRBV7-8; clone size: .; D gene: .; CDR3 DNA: TGTGCCAGCAGCTTGGCGTATGAGCGCGAGCAGTACTTC; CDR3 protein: CASSLAYEREQYF